Shown below are 9 T cell receptor beta chains from a single sample sequenced in a study of blood T cell repertoires in COVID-19. The assay was immunoSEQ multiplex PCR, and TCRdb's table has in-frame clones only and misses some. This table holds 300,000 to 350,000 clones, roughly 86% found once. The specimen sequenced was PBMCs or T cells enriched from blood (not recorded which). The receptors were gathered from a young woman who had recovered from COVID-19.

The chain recombines TRBV19 with TRBJ1-5; 8 bases are shared with TRBD1. Germline V gene data show CDR1 as LNHDA and CDR2 as SQIVND (reference sequence). Trimming cost V 11 bases and J 8 bases; bases outside gene matches: 8. The CDR3 is 12 residues long. CDR3 bases: TGTGCCGGGCGGACAGGGAAAGAGCCCCAGCATTTT. Translated, it gives CAGRTGKEPQHF.

CDR3 residues: CARAWRELAYEQYF. DNA for the CDR3: TGTGCCAGGGCTTGGCGGGAGCTAGCGTACGAGCAGTACTTC. The rearrangement links TRBV5-4 to TRBJ2-7, with 7 positions matching TRBD2. The CDR3 consists of 14 residues. The germline V gene encodes CDR1 SGHNT and CDR2 YYREEE (reference sequence). J gave up 4 bases and V 8 bases, and 12 bases lay outside the gene matches.

The V gene is TRBV5-1, the J gene TRBJ1-3; possibly TRBD1 for D (6 bases). This CDR3 contains 14 residues. V shed 3 bases and J shed 2 bases, with 9 bases lying between them. Germline V gives CDR1 SGHRS, CDR2 YFSETQ. The CDR3 protein is CASSSNRAGNTIYF. The DNA of the CDR3 is TGCGCCAGCAGCTCCAACAGGGCTGGAAACACCATATATTTT.

This clone appeared once. This rearrangement joins TRBV28 to TRBJ2-6; D is perhaps TRBD2 (6 bases). Germline V lookup: CDR1 MDHEN, CDR2 SYDVKM. V shed 3 bases and J shed 2 bases, with 11 bases lying between them. This CDR3 has 16 residues. The CDR3 coding sequence is TGTGCCAGCAGTTTTATATCGGGGGCTGGGGCCAACGTCCTGACTTTC. Residues: CASSFISGAGANVLTF.

V usage is TRBV2 and J usage is TRBJ1-4; 9 nucleotides match TRBD1. The length of the CDR3 is 14 residues. The V gene's germline CDR1 is SNHLY and CDR2 FYNNEI. J gave up 5 bases and V 8 bases, and 6 bases lay outside the gene matches. The CDR3 protein is CASGRDRGNEKLFF. CDR3 in DNA: TGTGCCAGCGGTAGAGACAGGGGGAATGAAAAACTGTTTTTT.

The rearrangement links TRBV7-2 to TRBJ1-4, with D perhaps TRBD1 (6 bases). The CDR3 is 17 amino acids. The V and J ends lost 5 bases and 3 bases respectively, with 19 bases between them. In germline, CDR1 is SGHTA, CDR2 FQGNSA. This CDR3 reads CASSPRRDRRSNEKLFF. The CDR3 coding sequence is TGTGCCAGCAGCCCCCGAAGAGACAGGCGGTCTAATGAAAAACTGTTTTTT.

J is TRBJ2-7 and V is TRBV28, with no clear D. CDR1 MDHEN and CDR2 SYDVKM come from the germline V gene. The CDR3 totals 17 residues. With 5 bases removed from V and 4 bases from J, the gap between germline ends came to 24 bases. This CDR3 reads CASSLLSESHPWYEQYF. CDR3 sequence (DNA): TGTGCCAGCAGTCTCTTGTCGGAGAGCCACCCATGGTACGAGCAGTACTTC.

J is TRBJ2-5 and V is TRBV27, with TRBD1 matching over 8 bases. The V gene end was trimmed by 4 bases and the J gene end by 5 bases; junction bases not matched to a gene: 9. CDR3 size: 15 residues. Germline V lookup: CDR1 MNHEY, CDR2 SMNVEV (reference sequence). In nucleotides, the CDR3 is TGTGCCAGCAGTTCCCAAACGACAGGGGTGGAGACCCAGTACTTC. Its protein product is CASSSQTTGVETQYF.

The sample holds one count of this clone. The gene calls are TRBV10-3 and TRBJ2-5; tentative D call: TRBD2 (5 bases). The germline V gene encodes CDR1 ENHRY and CDR2 SYGVKD. Trimming took off 4 bases at V and 1 base at J, with 13 bases between the two ends. CDR3 length equals 15 residues. The CDR3 here is CAISALAATQETQYF. CDR3 nucleotide sequence: TGTGCCATCAGTGCTCTAGCAGCGACCCAAGAGACCCAGTACTTC.